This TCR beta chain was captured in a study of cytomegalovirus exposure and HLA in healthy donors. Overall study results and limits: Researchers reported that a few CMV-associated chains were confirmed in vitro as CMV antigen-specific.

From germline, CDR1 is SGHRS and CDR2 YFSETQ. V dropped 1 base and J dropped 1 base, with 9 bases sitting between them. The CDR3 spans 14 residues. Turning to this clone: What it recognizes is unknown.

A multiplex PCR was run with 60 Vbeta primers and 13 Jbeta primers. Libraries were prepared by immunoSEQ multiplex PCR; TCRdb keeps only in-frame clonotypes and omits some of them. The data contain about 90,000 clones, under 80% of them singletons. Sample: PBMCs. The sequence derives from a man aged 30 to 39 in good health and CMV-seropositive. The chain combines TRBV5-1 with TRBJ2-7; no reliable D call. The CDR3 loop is CASSLTSYSYEQYF. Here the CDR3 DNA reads TGCGCCAGCAGCTTGACGTCCTATTCCTACGAGCAGTACTTC. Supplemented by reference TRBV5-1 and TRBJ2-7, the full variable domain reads KAGVTQTPRYLIKTRGQQVTLSCSPISGHRSVSWYQQTPGQGLQFLFEYFSETQRNKGNFPGRFSGRQFSNSRSEMNVSTLELGDSALYLCASSLTSYSYEQYFGPGTRLTVT.